One T cell receptor (beta chain) is described in this entry. What it binds is unknown. With V trimmed by 4 bases and J by 2 bases, 5 bases remained unmatched. The CDR3 is 14 amino acids. In germline, CDR1 is SGDLS, CDR2 YYNGEE. The data originate from a study of cytomegalovirus exposure and HLA in healthy donors. Study context: In terms of ancestry, the Caucasian-associated cluster contained around four fifths of the approximately 400 genotyped donors.

PCR involved 60 Vbeta and 13 Jbeta primers. Using immunoSEQ multiplex PCR, the repertoire was profiled, and TCRdb retains in-frame clones only, with some absent. The sample contains approximately 42,000 clones, approximately 84% of which appear only once. Study-level results: Most of the TCR beta V segments (in an earlier analysis) were productive either about 87% or about 30% of the time. In a later analysis, TCR association rates varied by HLA locus: DRB1 most, HLA-C fewest. The authors enumerated roughly 160 TCR beta chains as linked to cytomegalovirus.

The sequencing input was PBMCs. V is TRBV9 and J is TRBJ2-5, with 7 positions matching TRBD1. The origin of this receptor is a man between 45 and 60 years old in good health and CMV-seronegative. The chain's CDR3 is CASSLTGQQETQYF. The CDR3 DNA sequence: TGTGCCAGCAGCCTGACGGGACAGCAAGAGACCCAGTACTTC.